The next 24 T cell receptor beta chains were all read from a single sample in a study of shared clonotypes between healthy human individuals. Libraries were prepared by immunoSEQ multiplex PCR; TCRdb keeps only in-frame clonotypes and omits some of them. The sample includes fewer than 400,000 clones, approximately 79% of them seen just once. The sample taken for sequencing was memory CD4+ T cells sorted from blood. Subset: CD45RA-negative fraction. The receptors shown here come from a man aged 25 to 45 in good health.

The chain couples TRBV6-1 to TRBJ2-1, with no clear D. CDR1 is MNHNS and CDR2 is SASEGT in the germline V gene. Trimming pared 2 bases from V and 4 bases from J, leaving 9 bases between. The CDR3 has 14 residues. The CDR3, as DNA: TGTGCCAGCAGTGAAATGATCTCATACAATGAGCAGTTCTTC. Amino acid sequence: CASSEMISYNEQFF.

The chain uses TRBV6-6 and TRBJ1-1; no reliable D call. Trimming cost V 0 bases and J 8 bases, with 10 bases left between them. This CDR3 comprises 13 residues. The germline V gene encodes CDR1 MNHNY and CDR2 SVGAGI (reference sequence). The CDR3 here is CASSYSWDGEAFF. The CDR3 DNA reads TGTGCCAGCAGTTACTCGTGGGATGGGGAAGCTTTCTTT.

This clone turned up a few times. The chain joins TRBV7-9 to TRBJ2-3, with D possibly being TRBD1 or TRBD2 (5 bases each). V lost 1 base, J lost 2 bases, and 19 bases lay in between. The V gene's germline CDR1 is SEHNR and CDR2 FQNEAQ (reference sequence). The CDR3 is made up of 18 amino acids. The CDR3 coding sequence is TGTGCCAGCAGCTTAGATGGATCGGGGACCGTTTCCACAGATACGCAGTATTTT. Translated: CASSLDGSGTVSTDTQYF.

This clone was counted many times. V gene TRBV4-3 combines with J gene TRBJ2-2; 9 bases line up with TRBD2. This CDR3 region has 17 residues. Germline assignment: CDR1 LGHNA and CDR2 YSLEER. J lost 6 bases, V lost 0 bases, and 8 bases had no gene match. The CDR3 loop is CASSQDKGGRASGELFF. Written as DNA, the CDR3 is TGCGCCAGCAGCCAAGATAAGGGCGGGAGGGCTTCCGGGGAGCTGTTTTTT.

This chain links TRBV5-6 with TRBJ1-3, with a weak D call TRBD1 (6 bases). V was pared by 1 base and J by 6 bases, with 8 bases between. The CDR3 runs to 13 residues. Looked up from germline, CDR1 is SGHDT and CDR2 is YYEEEE. The CDR3 loop reads CASSLWGQNTIYF. The DNA of the CDR3 is TGTGCCAGCAGCTTGTGGGGGCAAAACACCATATATTTT.

V is TRBV5-5 and J is TRBJ2-7; maybe TRBD1 (6 bases). Looked up from germline, CDR1 is SGHKS and CDR2 is YYEKEE (reference sequence). The CDR3 loop spans 18 amino acids. V was pared by 2 bases and J by 0 bases, with 21 bases between. CDR3 sequence (DNA): TGTGCCAGCAGCTTTCCACAACAACCAACAGGGAGCTCCTACGAGCAGTACTTC. Protein sequence: CASSFPQQPTGSSYEQYF.

The genes are TRBV28 and TRBJ1-2, with D tentatively TRBD1 (6 bases). Deletions cut 10 bases from V and 5 bases from J, with 17 bases between. The CDR3 sequence is 13 residues long. Germline assignment: CDR1 MDHEN and CDR2 SYDVKM. The CDR3 DNA is TGTGCCACGTATCCGGGCCAGGGGTATGGCTACACCTTC. It translates to CATYPGQGYGYTF.

J is TRBJ1-6 and V is TRBV5-1, with 8 bases lining up with TRBD1. The germline V gene encodes CDR1 SGHRS and CDR2 YFSETQ. The CDR3 spans 14 residues. V shed 4 bases and J 6 bases; nucleotides not matched to a gene: 3. The CDR3 sequence is CASSIDRGNSPLHF. The CDR3 bases are TGCGCCAGCAGCATTGACAGGGGTAATTCACCCCTCCACTTT.

This chain links TRBV2 with TRBJ2-3, with a weak D call TRBD2 (5 bases). Germline V gene lookup returns CDR1 SNHLY and CDR2 FYNNEI. The CDR3 is 16 residues long. Trimming pared 1 base from V and 2 bases from J, leaving 13 bases between. In DNA form, the CDR3 reads TGTGCCAGCAGTGAAGGCCTGAGGGAGTCCACAGATACGCAGTATTTT. As protein: CASSEGLRESTDTQYF.

As concerns this clone: One end of the junction does not line up with germline, which may come from a read error. The chain uses TRBV5-1 and TRBJ2-2; 7 bases line up with TRBD2. Per the germline V gene, CDR1 is SGHRS and CDR2 is YFSETQ. This CDR3 region has 16 residues. This chain's CDR3 is CASGLGGRTNTGELFF. As DNA, the CDR3 is TGCGCCAGCGGCTTGGGAGGGCGGACAAACACCGGGGAGCTGTTTTTT.

This clone was observed a single time. The CDR3 sequence: CASSTGQGEQFF. The CDR3, as DNA: TGTGCCAGCAGCACGGGACAGGGGGAGCAGTTCTTC. This chain joins TRBV25-1 and TRBJ2-1, with 10 bases lining up with TRBD1. V gave up 6 bases and J gave up 10 bases; unmatched junction bases: 3. Looked up from germline, CDR1 is MGHDK and CDR2 is SYGVNS. This CDR3 is 12 amino acids long.

J is TRBJ1-3 and V is TRBV19; D not certain. The CDR3 loop spans 15 amino acids. CDR1 is LNHDA, CDR2 SQIVND, per germline (reference sequence). The germline V and J ends were trimmed by 6 bases and 0 bases, with 12 bases remaining between them. The CDR3 protein is CASSYDVGSGNTIYF. CDR3 coding DNA: TGTGCCAGTAGCTATGACGTTGGCTCTGGAAACACCATATATTTT.

This clone was recorded only once. The chain uses TRBV27 and TRBJ2-7, with TRBD2 matching 9 bases. This CDR3 comprises 15 residues. Germline trimming cut 6 bases from V and 3 bases from J; bases unmatched to any gene: 9. CDR1 MNHEY and CDR2 SMNVEV come from the germline V gene (reference sequence). CDR3 sequence: CASSFHSGSFYEQYF. The DNA for the CDR3 is TGTGCCAGCAGCTTCCATAGCGGGAGCTTCTACGAGCAGTACTTC.

The chain links TRBV7-2 to TRBJ2-7; 10 bases match TRBD2. CDR1 is SGHTA and CDR2 is FQGNSA in the germline V gene. Trimming took 8 bases from V and 0 from J; bases not matched to a gene: 4. The CDR3 has 14 amino acids. This CDR3 is CASSSGGSSYEQYF. The CDR3 DNA is TGTGCCAGCTCTAGCGGGGGAAGCTCCTACGAGCAGTACTTC. Full variable domain (rest looked up from reference TRBV7-2 and TRBJ2-7): GAGVSQSPSNKVTEKGKDVELRCDPISGHTALYWYRQSLGQGLEFLIYFQGNSAPDKSGLPSDRFSAERTGGSVSTLTIQRTQQEDSAVYLCASSSGGSSYEQYFGPGTRLTVT.

In the case of this clone: A single base separates this from a much larger clone, so it may be a read error. Within the sample, other DNA sequences also encode this same CDR3. The rearrangement uses TRBV5-4 and TRBJ2-7; 10 bases align to TRBD2. The CDR3 contains 15 residues. The trim removed 5 bases at V and 6 bases at J, leaving 11 bases unmatched. The V gene's germline CDR1 is SGHNT and CDR2 YYREEE (reference sequence). CDR3 protein: CASSELAGDFSEQYF. Here the CDR3 DNA reads TGTGCCAGCAGTGAGCTAGCGGGAGATTTCTCCGAGCAGTACTTC.

V gene TRBV6-4 combines with J gene TRBJ2-7; D is perhaps TRBD2 (5 bases). Trimming left V 5 bases short and J 3 bases short, with 11 bases between. Germline loops: CDR1 MRHNA, CDR2 SNTAGT. The CDR3 length is 13 residues. CDR3 nucleotide sequence: TGTGCCAGCAGTTCCGCGGGTGGCTACGAGCAGTACTTC. Its translation is CASSSAGGYEQYF.

J is TRBJ1-3 and V is TRBV19; D is ambiguous. The CDR3 sequence is 16 residues long. V lost 3 bases and J lost 2, with 14 bases in between. CDR1 LNHDA and CDR2 SQIVND come from the germline V gene (reference sequence). The CDR3 region has the DNA TGTGCCAGTAGTATCGGGCTGGAGCAAGCTGGAAACACCATATATTTT. Its protein is CASSIGLEQAGNTIYF.

In its sample, this clone was seen a few times. The chain links TRBV19 to TRBJ1-1, with D perhaps matching TRBD1 (6 bases). Germline V CDR1 and CDR2: LNHDA, SQIVND (reference sequence). This CDR3 spans 13 amino acids. The ends were cut back, 2 bases at V and 3 bases at J, with 7 bases in the middle. The CDR3 sequence: CASSIKGDTEAFF. The CDR3 DNA follows: TGTGCCAGTAGTATAAAGGGGGACACTGAAGCTTTCTTT.

The V and J genes are TRBV6-6 and TRBJ1-2; maybe TRBD1 (6 bases). This CDR3 contains 15 residues. V shed 8 bases and J shed 4 bases, with 20 bases lying between them. Germline V CDR1 and CDR2: MNHNY, SVGAGI (reference sequence). The CDR3 DNA reads TGTGCCAGCTGGGGGGCTATTTTTAGCCGCTATGGCTACACCTTC. Protein sequence: CASWGAIFSRYGYTF.

The chain couples TRBV5-5 to TRBJ2-2; D is uncertain. Germline assignment: CDR1 SGHKS and CDR2 YYEKEE (reference sequence). The CDR3 is 13 amino acids. V was cut by 4 bases and J by 7 bases, with 11 bases left in between. This CDR3 is CASSLLLNGELFF. The CDR3, as DNA: TGTGCCAGCAGCCTTCTGTTGAACGGGGAGCTGTTTTTT.

In its sample, this clone was seen many times. J is TRBJ2-5 and V is TRBV6-1, with no clear D. The CDR3 contains 14 residues. V was clipped by 3 bases and J by 9 bases, with 17 bases between them. Germline V gene sequence: CDR1 MNHNS, CDR2 SASEGT. DNA of the CDR3: TGTGCCAGCAGTGATAGGGCCTATGTAGTGGCCCAGTACTTC. Translation: CASSDRAYVVAQYF.

The genes are TRBV15 and TRBJ2-3, with D possibly TRBD1 on 5 matching bases. Germline V gene data show CDR1 as LNHNV and CDR2 as YYDKDF (reference sequence). Trimming pared 3 bases from V and 5 bases from J, leaving 15 bases between. The CDR3 spans 15 residues. As DNA, the CDR3 is TGTGCCACCAGCAGCCGACAGTCCACATTAGATACGCAGTATTTT. Protein product: CATSSRQSTLDTQYF.

The chain joins TRBV5-5 to TRBJ2-6; D ambiguous. The V and J ends lost 1 base and 2 bases respectively, with 4 bases between them. Germline V lookup: CDR1 SGHKS, CDR2 YYEKEE (reference sequence). The CDR3 extends over 14 amino acids. The CDR3 here is CASSLTAGANVLTF. CDR3 DNA sequence: TGTGCCAGCAGCTTGACAGCTGGGGCCAACGTCCTGACTTTC.

This sequence joins TRBV7-2 and TRBJ2-3; D is possibly TRBD2 (6 bases). The CDR3 sequence is 14 residues long. V lost 0 bases and J 3 bases, leaving 7 bases between the germline ends. CDR1 and CDR2 (germline): SGHTA, FQGNSA. The CDR3, as DNA: TGTGCCAGCAGCTTAGCCGGGAGTACAGATACGCAGTATTTT. It translates to CASSLAGSTDTQYF.